One TCR beta chain is described in this entry. Its specificity is not known. This specimen belongs to a study of cytomegalovirus exposure and HLA in healthy donors. Study findings and constraints: Prior analysis indicated that the majority of TCR beta V segments exhibited productivity approximately 90% or approximately 30% of the time.

PCR primers comprised 60 Vbeta and 13 Jbeta primers. The data were produced by immunoSEQ multiplex PCR, yet TCRdb's version contains in-frame clones alone and is incomplete. The sample spans under 35,000 clones; the ten largest clones claim 0.71%. Per the germline V gene, CDR1 is SGHVS and CDR2 is FNYEAQ. This CDR3 comprises 13 residues. J was trimmed by 4 bases and V by 8 bases; bases with no gene match: 7. V gene TRBV7-6 combines with J gene TRBJ1-2; 7 bases are a match to TRBD1. Sequencing was carried out using PBMCs. The TCR originated in a man aged 25 to 45 in good health and CMV-seronegative. This CDR3 is CASGNRGSYGYTF. The CDR3 region has the DNA TGTGCCAGCGGAAACAGGGGCAGCTATGGCTACACCTTC.